The 13 T cell receptor beta chains below were found in one sample sequenced in a study of blood T cells in healthy people across ages (dated by TCRdb to between 2014 and 2017). The library was produced with 5' RACE. Sequenced using an Illumina HiSeq 2500. A second PCR of roughly 6 to 11 cycles was run with a J-beta primer mix and a sample-barcoded 5' primer. Clones were called with MiXCR by TCRdb after fastp trimmed the public reads at Q25, and only in-frame beta chains were retained. Rows are combined by CDR3 protein, so each entry shows the most common genes and DNA. The table for this sample lists some 890,000 distinct CDR3 sequences; 29% of them were counted only once. About 10% of the sample is in the top ten clones. These data also featured in a second study, about T cells of mothers and their children.

Specimen: blood. The receptors were gathered from a woman between 40 and 50 years old in good health.

This chain uses TRBV5-5 with TRBJ2-1, with TRBD2 matching 7 bases. The CDR3 length is 17 residues. V shed 0 bases and J 0 bases; nucleotides not matched to a gene: 6. Germline V gives CDR1 SGHKS, CDR2 YYEKEE (reference sequence). For the CDR3, the DNA is TGTGCCAGCAGCTTGGCCTGGCGGGAGAGCTCCTACAATGAGCAGTTCTTC. Translating it yields CASSLAWRESSYNEQFF. The full variable domain, rest sourced from reference TRBV5-5 and TRBJ2-1, is DAGVTQSPTHLIKTRGQQVTLRCSPISGHKSVSWYQQVLGQGPQFIFQYYEKEERGRGNFPDRFSARQFPNYSSELNVNALLLGDSALYLCASSLAWRESSYNEQFFGPGTRLTVL.

Turning to this clonotype: A much larger clone differs by one base, so this may be a read error. The V gene is TRBV6-5, the J gene TRBJ2-7, with a tentative D call TRBD1 (6 bases). There are 16 residues in the CDR3. The ends were cut back, 6 bases at V and 5 bases at J, with 23 bases in the middle. Germline CDR1 and CDR2: MNHEY and SVGAGI. CDR3 bases: TGTGCCAGCAGACCATACCAGGACAGTGGGTACCACGAGCAGTACTTC. This encodes CASRPYQDSGYHEQYF.

This sequence joins TRBV19 and TRBJ1-5; no reliable D call. CDR3 size: 14 residues. Germline CDR1 and CDR2: LNHDA and SQIVND (reference sequence). Trimming removed 0 bases from V and 7 bases from J, with 10 bases in between. CDR3 loop: CASSIEGSGQPQHF. The DNA for the CDR3 is TGTGCCAGTAGTATAGAGGGAAGTGGGCAGCCCCAGCATTTT.

For this clonotype: Possible read error: a much larger clone is one base away. This chain connects TRBV9 to TRBJ2-4; weak D call: TRBD2 (6 bases). CDR3 length equals 14 residues. The germline V gene encodes CDR1 SGDLS and CDR2 YYNGEE. The CDR3 protein is CANSGFGSKNIQYF. The CDR3 nucleotides read TGTGCCAACAGCGGGTTCGGATCCAAAAACATTCAGTACTTC.

A note on this clonotype: Compared with germline, one end of the junction differs, possibly owing to a read error. The chain couples TRBV7-3 to TRBJ2-6; no clear D. The CDR3 extends over 18 amino acids. Germline CDR1 and CDR2: SGHTA and FQGTGA. The CDR3 reads CASSLIPLLQSGTNVLTF. CDR3 coding DNA: TGTGCCAGCAGCTTAATCCCGCTACTGCAGTCTGGGACCAACGTCCTGACTTTC. Filled out from reference TRBV7-3 and TRBJ2-6, the complete variable domain reads GAGVSQTPSNKVTEKGKYVELRCDPISGHTALYWYRQSLGQGPEFLIYFQGTGAADDSGLPNDRFFAVRPEGSVSTLKIQRTERGDSAVYLCASSLIPLLQSGTNVLTFGAGSRLTVL.

Remarks on this clonotype: A much more abundant neighbour one base away suggests this may be a read error. V gene TRBV2 combines with J gene TRBJ2-1; D remains ambiguous. The tail of the sequence fits TRBJ2-7 better, so the J call may be wrong. The germline V gene encodes CDR1 SNHLY and CDR2 FYNNEI. The CDR3 totals 15 residues. The CDR3 nucleotides are TGTGCCACCCAGAAGGACGGCTCGCGATACAATGAGCAGTACTTC. Its protein product is CATQKDGSRYNEQYF.

This clonotype was detected only a few times. This chain uses TRBV20-1 with TRBJ2-7; 8 bases agree with TRBD2. The CDR3 loop spans 15 amino acids. Germline V CDR1 and CDR2: DFQATT, SNEGSKA (reference sequence). J was trimmed by 3 bases and V by 1 base; bases with no gene match: 8. The CDR3: CSARADSGNGYEQYF. As DNA, the CDR3 is TGCAGTGCTAGAGCCGATAGCGGGAATGGCTACGAGCAGTACTTC.

In regard to this clonotype: A much larger clonotype is one base distant, so this may be a read error. The V gene is TRBV4-3, the J gene TRBJ2-7; 9 nucleotides match TRBD2. The CDR3 is 16 amino acids. The germline V gene has CDR1 LGHNA and CDR2 YSLEER. Trimming took 0 bases from V and 3 from J; bases not matched to a gene: 6. CDR3 protein: CASSQDLAGGRYEQYF. The CDR3 DNA follows: TGCGCCAGCAGCCAAGATCTTGCGGGGGGGCGCTACGAGCAGTACTTC.

The rearrangement links TRBV20-1 to TRBJ2-5; 8 nucleotides line up with TRBD2. Per the germline V gene, CDR1 is DFQATT and CDR2 is SNEGSKA (reference sequence). Germline trimming cut 5 bases from V and 4 bases from J; bases unmatched to any gene: 9. The CDR3 has 14 residues. CDR3 DNA sequence: TGCAGTGCTCCCCGGGGGGGGGAAGGAGAGACCCAGTACTTC. Translating it yields CSAPRGGEGETQYF.

This clonotype was recorded at least ten times. J is TRBJ2-7 and V is TRBV4-3; TRBD2 aligns across 7 bases. Germline V lookup: CDR1 LGHNA, CDR2 YSLEER. This CDR3 is built from 14 residues. V lost 4 bases and J lost 2; bases outside the gene matches: 5. The DNA of the CDR3 is TGCGCCAGCAGCCCACACGGGGGGACCTACGAGCAGTACTTC. Encoded protein: CASSPHGGTYEQYF.

This clonotype was detected a few times. The rearrangement uses TRBV13 and TRBJ2-5; tentatively, D is TRBD1 (6 bases). The CDR3 length is 17 residues. The V end lost 4 bases, the J end lost 4 bases, and 22 bases lay between the germline ends. Germline-derived CDR1 and CDR2 are PRHDT and FYEKMQ (reference sequence). The CDR3 loop reads CASSSLTQGMGRETQYF. The CDR3 nucleotides read TGTGCCAGCAGCTCGCTTACTCAGGGGATGGGCAGAGAGACCCAGTACTTC.

This clonotype occurred a few times. This sequence joins TRBV7-8 and TRBJ2-5; D is ambiguous. The CDR3 has 12 amino acids. Trimming pared 5 bases from V and 3 bases from J, leaving 7 bases between. Germline V gene sequence: CDR1 SGHVS, CDR2 FQNEAQ. This CDR3 reads CASSRREETQYF. CDR3 DNA: TGTGCCAGCAGCCGAAGAGAAGAGACCCAGTACTTC.

J is TRBJ1-6 and V is TRBV5-1; D perhaps matches TRBD1 (6 bases). Germline V CDR1 and CDR2: SGHRS, YFSETQ. With 6 bases removed from V and 6 bases from J, the gap between germline ends came to 16 bases. CDR3 length: 15 residues. The DNA of the CDR3 is TGCGCCAGCACAGAAAGGGGGAATGGTAATTCACCCCTCCACTTT. This codes for CASTERGNGNSPLHF.